This TCR beta chain was obtained from a study of T cell responses to AZD1222 COVID-19 vaccine. Study context: Second-dose recipients at about 4 or about 12 weeks were treated as one pooled group. Regarding the study as a whole: After two AZD1222 doses, spike-specific TCR breadth and depth rose versus day 0. Within unmutated variant regions lay the reported targets of nearly half of spike-specific TCRs.

With V trimmed by 7 bases and J by 0 bases, 12 bases remained unmatched. In germline, CDR1 is SGDLS, CDR2 YYNGEE. The CDR3 spans 19 residues. TCRdb's table, derived via immunoSEQ multiplex PCR, lists solely in-frame clones and lacks some. The sample yields 110,000 to 150,000 clones, 85% to 95% seen once. Concerning this clone: Its antigen is not identified.

This clonotype was obtained from an adult in good health. The chain links TRBV9 to TRBJ2-1; 14 nucleotides match TRBD2. The source material was peripheral blood, sampled on day 0 of AZD1222 vaccination. CDR3 region: CASGTGTSGSITSYNEQFF. CDR3 nucleotide sequence: TGTGCCAGCGGAACCGGGACTAGCGGGAGTATAACCTCCTACAATGAGCAGTTCTTC.